The 10 T cell receptor beta chains presented below share a single source sample, sequenced in a study of breast tumors, draining lymph nodes, adjacent tissues. One entry per CDR3 protein, called by TCRdb with MiXCR from the multiplex PCR reads. The sample has about 66,000 distinct CDR3 sequences, 40% to 45% seen once. Sequenced: breast tumor tissue. The source is a female donor with breast cancer. Some clones in this sample may be carry-over from other donors' samples.

The rearrangement joins TRBV19 to TRBJ1-6; tentatively, D is TRBD1 (5 bases). The V gene lost 6 bases and the J gene lost 1 base, with 10 bases spanning the gap. The germline V gene has CDR1 LNHDA and CDR2 SQIVND (reference sequence). The CDR3 is 15 residues long. The CDR3 DNA follows: TGTGCCAGTAGGACAGAGTTGTCCTATAATTCACCCCTCCACTTT. It is translated as CASRTELSYNSPLHF.

This chain links TRBV12-3 or TRBV12-4 with TRBJ2-2; 11 nucleotides align to TRBD1. J was trimmed by 6 bases and V by 7 bases; bases with no gene match: 13. The CDR3 length is 17 residues. CDR3 protein: CASKGEEGTGGAGELFF. CDR3 bases: TGTGCCAGCAAGGGAGAAGAGGGGACAGGGGGTGCCGGGGAGCTGTTTTTT.

This clonotype was observed at least ten times. This sequence joins TRBV2 and TRBJ2-2, with 12 bases lining up with TRBD2. From germline, CDR1 is SNHLY and CDR2 FYNNEI. V was clipped by 6 bases and J by 6 bases; unmatched bases: 8. The CDR3 contains 16 residues. CDR3 coding DNA: TGTGCCAGCAGCCGACTAGCGGGAGAAAACGCCGGGGAGCTGTTTTTT. Translating gives CASSRLAGENAGELFF.

With regard to this clonotype: This may come from a read error, since a much larger clone is one base off. V and J are TRBV29-1 and TRBJ2-1, with D maybe TRBD2 (6 bases). CDR1 and CDR2 (germline): SQVTM, ANQGSEA. The CDR3 has 14 amino acids. The CDR3 loop reads CSARGGGGLNERFF. CDR3 nucleotide sequence: TGCAGCGCCCGGGGAGGCGGCGGCTTGAATGAGCGGTTCTTC.

This clonotype was seen at least ten times. The J gene is TRBJ2-7, the V gene TRBV6-5; no clear D gene. Germline values: CDR1 MNHEY, CDR2 SVGAGI. CDR3 size: 14 residues. V lost 6 bases and J 2 bases, leaving 14 bases between the germline ends. CDR3 nucleotide sequence: TGTGCCAGCAGCTCCGCCAGGCGAGCCTACGAGCAGTACTTC. It specifies CASSSARRAYEQYF.

This clonotype occurred many times. This could be a read error, since a much larger clone is one nucleotide away. The DNA is omitted, as the CDR3 cannot be located on it reliably, and the CDR3 follows TCRdb's listing. The chain uses TRBV9 and TRBJ2-5; the listed D gene, TRBD2, was not tested against the DNA. Germline values: CDR1 SGDLS, CDR2 YYNGEE. The length of the CDR3 is 14 amino acids, counting both ends. CDR3 residues: CASSVASGSETQSF.

In this sample, this clonotype turned up many times. The chain employs TRBV6-2 or TRBV6-3 and TRBJ2-7, with 8 bases that match TRBD2. Germline V gives CDR1 MNHEY, CDR2 SVGEGT. V lost 0 bases to trimming and J lost 6 bases; unmatched junction nucleotides: 10. This CDR3 comprises 16 residues. CDR3 amino acids: CASSYSRGSGVLEQYF. CDR3 DNA sequence: TGTGCCAGCAGTTACTCGAGAGGTAGCGGGGTCCTCGAGCAGTACTTC.

The chain couples TRBV29-1 to TRBJ1-4; 9 nucleotides agree with TRBD1. The CDR3 spans 13 residues. From germline, CDR1 is SQVTM and CDR2 ANQGSEA. V shed 3 bases, J shed 7 bases, and the junction held 3 bases outside the gene matches. Here the CDR3 DNA reads TGCAGCGTTGATGCGACAGGGGGTGAAAAACTGTTTTTT. Translated, it gives CSVDATGGEKLFF.

As regards this clonotype: A read error may be the cause here, since a much bigger clone is one base away. The final CDR3 position lacks the conserved phenylalanine or tryptophan, pointing to a likely read error. J is TRBJ1-2 and V is TRBV20-1; D remains unclear. Germline V gene data show CDR1 as DFQATT and CDR2 as SNEGSKA (reference sequence). The V gene lost 6 bases and the J gene lost 4 bases, with 6 bases spanning the gap. This CDR3 has 10 residues. The CDR3 DNA sequence: TGCAGTGCGAGGATCTATGGCTACACCTCC. Its protein product is CSARIYGYTS.

About this clonotype: Being one base from a much bigger clone, this may be a read error. The V call is TRBV5-1, the J call TRBJ2-5; D unclear. CDR3 length: 15 amino acids. Germline V gives CDR1 SGHRS, CDR2 YFSETQ. CDR3 sequence (DNA): TGCGCCAGCAGCTTGTCCGACCAAAACCACGAGACCCAGTACTTC. The encoded protein is CASSLSDQNHETQYF. Using reference TRBV5-1 and TRBJ2-5 for the parts outside the CDR3, the full variable domain is KAGVTQTPRYLIKTRGQQVTLSCSPISGHRSVSWYQQTPGQGLQFLFEYFSETQRNKGNFPGRFSGRQFSNSRSEMNVSTLELGDSALYLCASSLSDQNHETQYFGPGTRLLVL.